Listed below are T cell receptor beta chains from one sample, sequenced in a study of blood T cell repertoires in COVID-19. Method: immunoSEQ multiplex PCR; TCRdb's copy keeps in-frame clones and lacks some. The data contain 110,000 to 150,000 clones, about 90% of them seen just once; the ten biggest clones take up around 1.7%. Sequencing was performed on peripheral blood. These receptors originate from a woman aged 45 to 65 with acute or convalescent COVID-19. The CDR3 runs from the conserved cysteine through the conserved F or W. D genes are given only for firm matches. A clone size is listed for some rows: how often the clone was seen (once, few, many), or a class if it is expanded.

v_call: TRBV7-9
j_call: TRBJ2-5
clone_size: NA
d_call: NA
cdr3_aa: CASSLDRKETQYF
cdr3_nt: TGTGCCAGCAGCTTAGACAGAAAAGAGACCCAGTACTTC

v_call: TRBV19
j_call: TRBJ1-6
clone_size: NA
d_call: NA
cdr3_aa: CASSMAEWSSYNSPLHF
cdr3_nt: TGTGCCAGTAGTATGGCAGAGTGGAGCTCCTATAATTCACCCCTCCACTTT

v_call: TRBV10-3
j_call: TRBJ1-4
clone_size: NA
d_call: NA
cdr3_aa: CASHSGSANEKLFF
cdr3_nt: TGTGCCTCTCATAGTGGGAGCGCTAATGAAAAACTGTTTTTT

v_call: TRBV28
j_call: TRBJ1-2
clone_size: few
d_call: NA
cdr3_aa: CASSLKGIALTF
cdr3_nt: TGTGCCAGCAGTTTAAAGGGGATTGCGCTGACCTTC

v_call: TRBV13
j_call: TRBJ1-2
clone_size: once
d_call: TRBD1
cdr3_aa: CASSGQGAVYGYTF
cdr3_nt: TGTGCCAGCAGTGGACAGGGGGCTGTCTATGGCTACACCTTC

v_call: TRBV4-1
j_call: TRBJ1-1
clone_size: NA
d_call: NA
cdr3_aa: CASSLGPTGGTEAFF
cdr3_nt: TGCGCCAGCAGCCTCGGACCAACAGGAGGGACTGAAGCTTTCTTT

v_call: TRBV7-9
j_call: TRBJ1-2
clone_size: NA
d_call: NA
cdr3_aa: CASSTRGSGGYTF
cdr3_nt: TGTGCCAGCAGCACGCGCGGATCCGGAGGCTACACCTTC

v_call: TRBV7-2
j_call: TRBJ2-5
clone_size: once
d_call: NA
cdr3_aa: CASSLATFQETQYF
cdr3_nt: TGTGCCAGCAGCTTAGCCACATTCCAAGAGACCCAGTACTTC

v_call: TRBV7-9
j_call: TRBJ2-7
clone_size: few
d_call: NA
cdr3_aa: CASSLQGSSEQYF
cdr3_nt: TGTGCCAGCAGCTTGCAGGGAAGCTCCGAGCAGTACTTC

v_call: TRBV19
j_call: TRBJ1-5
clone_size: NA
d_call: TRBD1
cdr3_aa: CASSILGQGSNQPQHF
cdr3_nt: TGTGCCAGTAGTATATTGGGACAGGGTAGCAATCAGCCCCAGCATTTT

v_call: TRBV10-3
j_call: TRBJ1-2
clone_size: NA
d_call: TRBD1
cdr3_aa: CAISSGQGLYTF
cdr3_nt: TGTGCCATCAGCTCCGGACAGGGGTTATACACCTTC

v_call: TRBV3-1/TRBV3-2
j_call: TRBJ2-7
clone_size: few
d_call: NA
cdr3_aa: CASSFAPRGEQYF
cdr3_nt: TGTGCCAGCAGCTTCGCGCCCCGGGGCGAGCAGTACTTC

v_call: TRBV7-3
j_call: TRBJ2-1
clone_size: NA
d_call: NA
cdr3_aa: CASSLVAQNYNEQFF
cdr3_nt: TGTGCCAGCAGCTTAGTGGCACAGAACTACAATGAGCAGTTCTTC

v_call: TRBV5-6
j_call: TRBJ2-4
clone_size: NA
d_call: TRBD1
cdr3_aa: CASSPRGQNLRNIQYF
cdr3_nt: TGTGCCAGCAGCCCACGGGGACAGAACCTCAGAAACATTCAGTACTTC

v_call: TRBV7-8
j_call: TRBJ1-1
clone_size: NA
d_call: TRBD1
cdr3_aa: CASSLVRDRLRNTEAFF
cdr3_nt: TGTGCCAGCAGCTTAGTCCGGGACAGACTTCGGAACACTGAAGCTTTCTTT

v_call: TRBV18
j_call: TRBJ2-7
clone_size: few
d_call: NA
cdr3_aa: CASSPPRGIGNEQYF
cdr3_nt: TGTGCCAGCTCACCACCCCGGGGGATTGGGAACGAGCAGTACTTC

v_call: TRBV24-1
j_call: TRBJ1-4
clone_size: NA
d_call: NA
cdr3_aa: CATQGPDEKLFF
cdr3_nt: TGTGCCACTCAGGGGCCGGATGAAAAACTGTTTTTT

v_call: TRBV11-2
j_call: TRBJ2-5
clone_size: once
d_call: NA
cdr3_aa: CASSPLPRLAGETQYF
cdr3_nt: TGTGCCAGCAGCCCCCTCCCGAGGCTAGCAGGAGAGACCCAGTACTTC

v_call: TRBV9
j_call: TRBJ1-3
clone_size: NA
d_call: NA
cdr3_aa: CASSVVEDIGNTIYF
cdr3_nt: TGTGCCAGCAGCGTAGTGGAGGATATCGGAAACACCATATATTTT

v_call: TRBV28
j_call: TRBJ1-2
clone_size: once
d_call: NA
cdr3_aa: CASKLMNYGYTF
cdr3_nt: TGTGCCAGCAAACTAATGAACTATGGCTACACCTTC

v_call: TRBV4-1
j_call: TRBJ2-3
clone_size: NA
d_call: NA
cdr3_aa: CASSQDWGPPTDTQYF
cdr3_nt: TGCGCCAGCAGCCAAGATTGGGGGCCCCCCACAGATACGCAGTATTTT

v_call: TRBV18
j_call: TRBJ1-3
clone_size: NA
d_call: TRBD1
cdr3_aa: CASSPTDRAGNTIYF
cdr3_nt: TGTGCCAGCTCACCCACGGACAGGGCTGGAAACACCATATATTTT

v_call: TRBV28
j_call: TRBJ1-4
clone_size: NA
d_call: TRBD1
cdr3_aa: CASSVDRGVEKLFF
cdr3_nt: TGTGCCAGCAGTGTGGACAGGGGGGTGGAAAAACTGTTTTTT

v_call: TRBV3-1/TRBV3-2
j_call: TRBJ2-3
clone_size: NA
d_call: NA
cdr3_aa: CASSQDLGGPLDTQYF
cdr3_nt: TGTGCCAGCAGCCAAGATCTAGGAGGGCCTTTAGATACGCAGTATTTT

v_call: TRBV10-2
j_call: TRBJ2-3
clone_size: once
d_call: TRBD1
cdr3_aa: CASTPGTAITDTQYF
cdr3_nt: TGCGCCAGCACCCCGGGGACAGCAATCACAGATACGCAGTATTTT

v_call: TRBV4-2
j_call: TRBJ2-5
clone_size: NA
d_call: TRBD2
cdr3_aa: CASSPRGERQETQYF
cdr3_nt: TGTGCCAGCAGCCCCCGGGGGGAGCGGCAAGAGACCCAGTACTTC

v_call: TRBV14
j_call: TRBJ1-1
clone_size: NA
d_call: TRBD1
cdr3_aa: CASSQARTGIAFF
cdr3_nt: TGTGCCAGCAGCCAAGCTAGGACAGGGATTGCTTTCTTT

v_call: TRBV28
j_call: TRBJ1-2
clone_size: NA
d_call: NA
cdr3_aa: CASSLRRGDPYGYTF
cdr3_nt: TGTGCCAGCAGTTTACGGCGGGGGGACCCCTATGGCTACACCTTC

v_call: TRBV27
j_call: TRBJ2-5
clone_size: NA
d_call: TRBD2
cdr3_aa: CASSPGGGETQYF
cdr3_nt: TGTGCCAGCAGTCCCGGGGGGGGAGAGACCCAGTACTTC

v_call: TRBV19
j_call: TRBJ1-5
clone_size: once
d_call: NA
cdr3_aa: CASSMDSFSNQPQHF
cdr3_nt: TGTGCCAGTAGTATGGACAGCTTTAGCAATCAGCCCCAGCATTTT

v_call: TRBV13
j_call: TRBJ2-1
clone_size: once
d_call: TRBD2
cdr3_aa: CASSPLSGGAGEQFF
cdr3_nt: TGTGCCAGCAGCCCTCTGAGCGGGGGGGCCGGGGAGCAGTTCTTC

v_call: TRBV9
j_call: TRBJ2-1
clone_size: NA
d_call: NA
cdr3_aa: CASSGDLWGVYNEQFF
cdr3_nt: TGTGCCAGCAGCGGTGATCTCTGGGGGGTTTACAATGAGCAGTTCTTC

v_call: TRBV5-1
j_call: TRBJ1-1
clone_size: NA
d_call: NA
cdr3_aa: CASSLPQLNTEAFF
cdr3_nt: TGCGCCAGCAGCTTGCCCCAATTGAACACTGAAGCTTTCTTT

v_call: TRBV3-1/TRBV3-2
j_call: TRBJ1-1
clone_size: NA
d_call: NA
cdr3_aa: CASSREWGVAEAFF
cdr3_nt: TGTGCCAGCAGCCGGGAGTGGGGGGTAGCTGAAGCTTTCTTT

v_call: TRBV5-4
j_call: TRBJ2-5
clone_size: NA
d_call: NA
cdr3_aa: CASSLVVAGQETQYF
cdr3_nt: TGTGCCAGCAGCTTGGTTGTGGCGGGCCAAGAGACCCAGTACTTC

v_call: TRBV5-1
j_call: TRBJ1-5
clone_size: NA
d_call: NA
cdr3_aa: CASSFGSGNQPQHF
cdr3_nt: TGCGCCAGCAGCTTTGGGAGCGGCAATCAGCCCCAGCATTTT

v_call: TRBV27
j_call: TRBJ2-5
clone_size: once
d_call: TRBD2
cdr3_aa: CASRKSLAGTRETQYF
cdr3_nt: TGTGCCAGCAGGAAAAGTCTAGCGGGGACGCGGGAGACTCAGTACTTC

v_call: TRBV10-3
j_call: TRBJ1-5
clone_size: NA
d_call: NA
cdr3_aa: CAISESIQASQPQHF
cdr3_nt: TGTGCCATCAGTGAGTCGATACAGGCGAGTCAGCCCCAGCATTTT

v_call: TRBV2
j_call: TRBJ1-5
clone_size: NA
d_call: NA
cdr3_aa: CASSEIWSGLGNQPQHF
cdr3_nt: TGTGCCAGCAGTGAAATATGGAGTGGGTTGGGCAATCAGCCCCAGCATTTT

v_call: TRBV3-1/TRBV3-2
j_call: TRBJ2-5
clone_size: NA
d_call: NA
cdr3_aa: CASSQVGSGQETQYF
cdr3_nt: TGTGCCAGCAGCCAAGTCGGAAGCGGCCAAGAGACCCAGTACTTC

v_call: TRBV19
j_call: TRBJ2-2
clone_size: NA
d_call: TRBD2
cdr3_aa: CASSPGLSNTGELFF
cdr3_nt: TGTGCCAGCTCTCCGGGACTATCGAACACCGGGGAGCTGTTTTTT

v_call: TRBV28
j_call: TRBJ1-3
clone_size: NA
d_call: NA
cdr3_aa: CASRLLTSSGNTIYF
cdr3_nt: TGTGCCAGCAGGCTCCTAACTTCCTCTGGAAACACCATATATTTT

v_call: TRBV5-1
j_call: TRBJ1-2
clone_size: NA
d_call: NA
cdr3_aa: CASSSGQNYGYTF
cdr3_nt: TGCGCCAGCAGCTCTGGACAAAACTATGGCTACACCTTC

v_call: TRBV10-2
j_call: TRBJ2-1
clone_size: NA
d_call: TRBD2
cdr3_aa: CASSEYPAGGGEQFF
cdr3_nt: TGCGCCAGCAGTGAGTATCCAGCGGGAGGCGGTGAGCAGTTCTTC

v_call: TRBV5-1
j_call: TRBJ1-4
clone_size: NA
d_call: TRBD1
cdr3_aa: CASSLRTGEEKLFF
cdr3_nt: TGCGCCAGCAGCTTAAGGACAGGGGAGGAAAAACTGTTTTTT

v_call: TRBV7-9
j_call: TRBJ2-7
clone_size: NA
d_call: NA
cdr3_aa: CASSPPSTYEQYF
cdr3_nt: TGTGCCAGCAGCCCCCCGAGTACCTACGAGCAGTACTTC

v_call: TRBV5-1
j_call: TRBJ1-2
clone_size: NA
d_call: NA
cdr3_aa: CASSLAAGDGYTF
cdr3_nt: TGCGCCAGCAGCTTGGCGGCAGGGGATGGCTACACCTTC

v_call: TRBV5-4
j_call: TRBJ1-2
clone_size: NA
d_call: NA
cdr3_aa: CASSQETENYGYTF
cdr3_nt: TGTGCCAGCAGCCAAGAGACTGAAAACTATGGCTACACCTTC

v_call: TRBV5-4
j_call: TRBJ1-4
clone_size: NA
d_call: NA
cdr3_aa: CASSLGTVATNEKLFF
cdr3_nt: TGTGCCAGCAGCTTGGGGACAGTTGCAACTAATGAAAAACTGTTTTTT

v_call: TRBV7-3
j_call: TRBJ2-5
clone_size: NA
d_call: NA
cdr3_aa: CASSRDSLQETQYF
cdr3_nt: TGTGCCAGCAGCCGCGACAGTTTACAAGAGACCCAGTACTTC

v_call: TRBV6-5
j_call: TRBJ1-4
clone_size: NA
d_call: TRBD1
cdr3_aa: CASRRDSYEKLFF
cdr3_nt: TGTGCCAGCAGGCGGGACAGTTATGAAAAACTGTTTTTT

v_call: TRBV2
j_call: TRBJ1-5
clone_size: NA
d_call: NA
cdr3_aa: CASSEWQGGNQPQHF
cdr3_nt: TGTGCCAGCAGTGAGTGGCAGGGCGGCAATCAGCCCCAGCATTTT

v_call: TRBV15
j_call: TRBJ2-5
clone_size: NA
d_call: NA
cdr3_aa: CATTEGGRGRETQYF
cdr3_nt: TGTGCCACCACCGAGGGGGGTAGGGGGCGAGAGACCCAGTACTTC

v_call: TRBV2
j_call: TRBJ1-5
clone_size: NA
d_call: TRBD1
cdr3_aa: CASSEGQGNSNQPQHF
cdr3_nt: TGTGCCAGCAGTGAAGGACAGGGGAATAGCAATCAGCCCCAGCATTTT

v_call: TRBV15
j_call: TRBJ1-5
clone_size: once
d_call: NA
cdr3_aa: CATSRAPEADNQPQHF
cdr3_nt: TGTGCCACCAGCAGGGCTCCGGAGGCCGACAATCAGCCCCAGCATTTT